A single sample gave rise to the 23 T cell receptor beta chains below, sequenced in a study of T cell responses to AZD1222 COVID-19 vaccine. Clones were read by immunoSEQ multiplex PCR, and TCRdb kept only the in-frame ones, dropping some. The sample has about 180,000 clones, roughly nine tenths seen once. The material was peripheral blood, obtained on day 0 of AZD1222 vaccination. All receptors derive from an adult in good health.

The chain links TRBV5-5 to TRBJ2-2; 9 bases align to TRBD1. CDR1 is SGHKS and CDR2 is YYEKEE in the germline V gene (reference sequence). The CDR3 length is 15 residues. The junction had 8 bases not matched to a gene; V was cut back by 4 bases and J by 7 bases. CDR3 in DNA: TGTGCCAGCAGCAACCGGGACAGGGCGAACGGGGAGCTGTTTTTT. It codes for CASSNRDRANGELFF.

This clone was recorded only once. The rearrangement uses TRBV5-4 and TRBJ2-3, with TRBD2 matching over 9 bases. The germline V gene encodes CDR1 SGHNT and CDR2 YYREEE (reference sequence). This CDR3 comprises 16 residues. V gave up 1 base and J gave up 5 bases; unmatched junction bases: 8. The CDR3 reads CASSLSAGGRGDTQYF. The CDR3 bases are TGTGCCAGCAGCTTGTCAGCGGGAGGACGGGGAGATACGCAGTATTTT.

The rearrangement joins TRBV9 to TRBJ2-1; possible D gene TRBD2, 5 bases. Germline assignment: CDR1 SGDLS and CDR2 YYNGEE. The CDR3 has 16 residues. Between the trimmed V and J ends, which lost 0 bases and 0 bases, there was a span of 10 bases. CDR3 DNA: TGTGCCAGCAGCGTAGACGGGGAGAGCTCCTACAATGAGCAGTTCTTC. Translation: CASSVDGESSYNEQFF. The complete variable domain, with remaining parts taken from reference TRBV9 and TRBJ2-1, reads DSGVTQTPKHLITATGQRVTLRCSPRSGDLSVYWYQQSLDQGLQFLIQYYNGEERAKGNILERFSAQQFPDLHSELNLSSLELGDSALYFCASSVDGESSYNEQFFGPGTRLTVL.

This clone was picked up a small number of times. The genes are TRBV4-3 and TRBJ1-2; D gene uncertain. V lost 0 bases, J lost 1 base, and 9 bases lay in between. The CDR3 consists of 15 residues. Germline assignment: CDR1 LGHNA and CDR2 YSLEER. This CDR3 is CASSQDFRSNYGYTF. The CDR3 nucleotides read TGCGCCAGCAGCCAAGACTTTCGCAGTAACTATGGCTACACCTTC.

The genes are TRBV20-1 and TRBJ1-2; D is ambiguous. This CDR3 is 11 amino acids long. V was shortened by 3 bases and J by 8 bases, with 10 bases between the two germline ends. Per germline, CDR1 DFQATT and CDR2 SNEGSKA (reference sequence). CDR3 nucleotides: TGCAGTGCTAGTAAGATGGACGGCTACACCTTC. Its translation: CSASKMDGYTF.

This chain joins TRBV29-1 and TRBJ2-1; 8 bases match TRBD1. CDR1 and CDR2 (germline): SQVTM, ANQGSEA. Unmatched junction bases numbered 8, after V lost 7 bases and J lost 9 bases. The CDR3 covers 12 residues. CDR3 nucleotide sequence: TGCAGCGGCGGACAGGGTATCGGTGAGCAGTTCTTC. This translates into CSGGQGIGEQFF.

Points on this clone: The sample has other DNA sequences that encode this CDR3 too. J is TRBJ1-6 and V is TRBV5-4; possible D gene TRBD1, 6 bases. The V gene lost 2 bases and the J gene lost 6 bases, with 9 bases spanning the gap. This CDR3 is built from 14 residues. Germline CDR1 reads SGHNT; CDR2 reads YYREEE (reference sequence). Written as DNA, the CDR3 is TGTGCCAGCAGCTTACAGGGATCTAATTCACCCCTCCACTTT. Translation gives CASSLQGSNSPLHF.

The J gene is TRBJ2-5, the V gene TRBV5-6; D possibly corresponds to TRBD1 (6 bases). The CDR3 spans 13 residues. CDR1 is SGHDT and CDR2 is YYEEEE in the germline V gene. The V and J ends lost 4 bases and 8 bases respectively, with 15 bases between them. DNA for the CDR3: TGTGCCAGCAGCCCGCTACAGGGAGAAACCCAGTACTTC. It codes for CASSPLQGETQYF.

The rearrangement uses TRBV4-3 and TRBJ2-1, with 8 bases aligning to TRBD2. The CDR3 consists of 15 residues. Germline V gene data show CDR1 as LGHNA and CDR2 as YSLEER. Trimming at V came to 3 bases and at J to 5 bases, leaving 6 bases not matched to a gene. CDR3 sequence: CASSHLAGPNNEQFF. In nucleotides, the CDR3 is TGCGCCAGCAGCCACTTAGCGGGACCCAACAATGAGCAGTTCTTC.

The chain has TRBV7-9 and TRBJ2-3; 7 bases agree with TRBD1. The germline CDR1 and CDR2 sequences are SEHNR and FQNEAQ (reference sequence). There are 17 residues in the CDR3. V gave up 5 bases and J gave up 5 bases; unmatched junction bases: 16. The CDR3 protein is CASSPLWAGGSQDTQYF. CDR3 in DNA: TGTGCCAGCAGCCCCCTCTGGGCAGGGGGATCGCAAGATACGCAGTATTTT.

The chain combines TRBV5-6 with TRBJ2-2; a weak D match, TRBD1 (6 bases). Germline CDR1 and CDR2: SGHDT and YYEEEE. V was pared by 4 bases and J by 5 bases, with 9 bases between. This CDR3 region has 13 residues. The CDR3 bases are TGTGCCAGCAGCAAACAGGGAACCGGGGAGCTGTTTTTT. This encodes CASSKQGTGELFF.

J is TRBJ1-3 and V is TRBV28, with D unresolved. The germline V gene has CDR1 MDHEN and CDR2 SYDVKM. V was cut by 2 bases and J by 8 bases, with 10 bases left in between. The CDR3 is made up of 13 amino acids. Here the CDR3 DNA reads TGTGCCAGCAGTTTACGAGTCGGTGACACCATATATTTT. Residues: CASSLRVGDTIYF. The whole variable domain, filled in from reference TRBV28 and TRBJ1-3, reads DVKVTQSSRYLVKRTGEKVFLECVQDMDHENMFWYRQDPGLGLRLIYFSYDVKMKEKGDIPEGYSVSREKKERFSLILESASTNQTSMYLCASSLRVGDTIYFGEGSWLTVV.

This sequence joins TRBV18 and TRBJ2-2; D is undetermined. Germline values: CDR1 KGHSH, CDR2 LQKENI. The CDR3 spans 13 residues. The germline V and J ends were trimmed by 3 bases and 1 base, with 3 bases remaining between them. This chain's CDR3 is CASSPLNTGELFF. CDR3 sequence (DNA): TGTGCCAGCTCACCCTTGAACACCGGGGAGCTGTTTTTT.

CDR3 sequence: CAWTQFNTEAFF. CDR3 nucleotides: TGTGCCTGGACCCAGTTCAACACTGAAGCTTTCTTT. The chain recombines TRBV30 with TRBJ1-1; D remains ambiguous. The CDR3 covers 12 residues. The germline gives CDR1 GTSNPN, CDR2 SVGIG (reference sequence). Trimming removed 4 bases at V and 2 bases at J, with 8 bases between.

This clone was counted a few times. This sequence joins TRBV18 and TRBJ2-3, with TRBD2 matching 10 bases. This CDR3 is built from 16 residues. The J segment lost 2 bases and the V segment lost 1 base, leaving 3 bases of the junction unmatched. CDR1 and CDR2 (germline): KGHSH, LQKENI. The chain's CDR3 is CASSPLSGGATDTQYF. The CDR3, as DNA: TGTGCCAGCTCACCACTCAGCGGGGGGGCCACAGATACGCAGTATTTT.

This chain uses TRBV28 with TRBJ2-1; 7 bases are a match to TRBD2. The CDR3 covers 14 residues. V shed 7 bases and J 5 bases; nucleotides not matched to a gene: 8. Germline V gene data show CDR1 as MDHEN and CDR2 as SYDVKM. The CDR3 loop is CASMSGTINNEQFF. CDR3 DNA: TGTGCCAGCATGAGCGGGACGATAAACAATGAGCAGTTCTTC.

The chain is built from TRBV7-9 and TRBJ2-3; 9 bases align to TRBD1. Looked up from germline, CDR1 is SEHNR and CDR2 is FQNEAQ (reference sequence). The CDR3 covers 17 residues. Unmatched junction bases numbered 14, after V lost 5 bases and J lost 5 bases. The CDR3 reads CASSPPPTGQGKDTQYF. As DNA, the CDR3 is TGTGCCAGCAGCCCCCCCCCGACGGGACAGGGCAAAGATACGCAGTATTTT.

V gene TRBV28 combines with J gene TRBJ2-5; D ambiguous. The CDR3 runs 11 residues. V shed 7 bases and J shed 2 bases, with 5 bases lying between them. Per germline, CDR1 MDHEN and CDR2 SYDVKM. The CDR3 reads CASKGQETQYF. For the CDR3, the DNA is TGTGCCAGCAAGGGTCAAGAGACCCAGTACTTC.

The V call is TRBV5-5, the J call TRBJ2-5, with D perhaps TRBD1 or TRBD2 (6 bases each). The CDR3 runs to 15 residues. Germline CDR1 SGHKS, CDR2 YYEKEE (reference sequence). Trimming took 3 bases from V and 4 from J, leaving 16 bases between them. The CDR3 loop is CASSSQGGNGETQYF. The CDR3 nucleotides are TGTGCCAGCAGCTCGCAAGGGGGGAACGGAGAGACCCAGTACTTC.

The chain couples TRBV14 to TRBJ2-5; D uncertain. The V gene lost 1 base and the J gene lost 4 bases, with 7 bases spanning the gap. The CDR3 contains 13 residues. The germline V gene encodes CDR1 SGHDN and CDR2 FVKESK. CDR3 DNA: TGTGCCAGCAGCCAAGGTCGGTTAGAGACCCAGTACTTC. Translation: CASSQGRLETQYF. The full variable domain, with the rest looked up from reference TRBV14 and TRBJ2-5, is EAGVTQFPSHSVIEKGQTVTLRCDPISGHDNLYWYRRVMGKEIKFLLHFVKESKQDESGMPNNRFLAERTGGTYSTLKVQPAELEDSGVYFCASSQGRLETQYFGPGTRLLVL.

This chain joins TRBV5-6 and TRBJ1-2; the D gene is possibly TRBD1 (6 bases). CDR3 length: 15 residues. With 4 bases removed from V and 7 bases from J, the gap between germline ends came to 20 bases. Germline CDR1 SGHDT, CDR2 YYEEEE. The CDR3, as DNA: TGTGCCAGCAGCGCAACGATCCAGGGGCACTCTGGCTACACCTTC. It specifies CASSATIQGHSGYTF.

V is TRBV29-1 and J is TRBJ2-7; D may match TRBD1 or TRBD2 (5 bases each). V lost 4 bases to trimming and J lost 2 bases, with 9 bases between them. Germline CDR1 SQVTM, CDR2 ANQGSEA. The CDR3 runs to 12 residues. This CDR3 reads CSVVGRTYEQYF. Written as DNA, the CDR3 is TGCAGCGTTGTGGGACGGACCTACGAGCAGTACTTC.

The rearrangement uses TRBV28 and TRBJ1-5; D call uncertain. Looked up from germline, CDR1 is MDHEN and CDR2 is SYDVKM. Trimming shortened V by 5 bases and J by 3 bases, and 11 bases separated the two germline ends. This CDR3 is 14 amino acids long. CDR3 loop: CASSIIGINQPQHF. CDR3 bases: TGTGCCAGCAGTATTATCGGGATCAATCAGCCCCAGCATTTT.